The sequence of this T cell receptor (beta chain) was determined in a study of monozygotic twins with inflammatory bowel disease. Starting material for each TCR library was about 3,200 ng of total RNA. TCRdb reprocessed the 5' RACE reads; each CDR3 protein has one entry and no DNA is given. The sample data list approximately 150,000 distinct CDR3 sequences. There are 11 residues in the CDR3. CDR1 is DFQATT and CDR2 is SNEGSKA in the germline V gene (reference sequence). Blood samples of 2 to 2.5 ml were drawn from every donor. Whole-blood RNA isolation (total RNA) proceeded without T cell sorting. This sequence was found in a human donor with ulcerative colitis or Crohn's disease, or a healthy co-twin of an affected twin (not recorded which). The sample consisted of blood. The V gene is TRBV20-1, the J gene TRBJ1-5; as DNA is missing, the TRBD1 call by TCRdb cannot be tested. The CDR3 spells CSAVGQQPQHF.